This T cell receptor beta chain was found in a study of graft-versus-host responses after intestinal transplantation. About the research overall: After anti-thymocyte globulin induction, recipients took tacrolimus and steroids for 3 to 4 years.

Worth noting for this clone: Its antigen is not known.

The method was immunoSEQ multiplex PCR; TCRdb's version includes in-frame clones alone and lacks a portion of them. The table includes roughly 99,000 clones, 87% detected once. Deletions cut 5 bases from V and 3 bases from J, with 9 bases between. Germline CDR1 and CDR2: LNHNV and YYDKDF (reference sequence). The CDR3 is made up of 13 amino acids. The rearrangement joins TRBV15 to TRBJ2-3; no clear D. The sequence derives from a human donor who was the organ donor for an intestinal transplant. Source: unstimulated CD4+ T cells sorted from spleen or lymph node cells, taken before transplant. CDR3 amino acids: CATSPQGTDTQYF. The CDR3 region has the DNA TGTGCCACCAGCCCCCAAGGAACAGATACGCAGTATTTT.